This record looks at one T cell receptor (beta chain) sequence and its context. Only a few counts were recorded for this clonotype. Its binding antigen is unknown. Nothing much larger sits one base from this clone, and base qualities are not available. Ficoll-Paque density gradient centrifugation was the method used to isolate PBMCs. The sequencing machine was an Illumina NovaSeq 6000. TCRalpha and TCRbeta cDNA libraries were constructed by 5'RACE with constant-segment primers, with sample barcodes and unique molecular identifiers being introduced. RNA was extracted from every sample with Trizol reagent. Amplification of the libraries took two PCR steps, and the second step added a second sample barcode plus Illumina TruSeq adapters. Libraries were sequenced on an Illumina NovaSeq with 2 x 150 bp paired-end reads. In the source study's methods: With migec v1.2.7, reads were demultiplexed and then collapsed into UMI-guided consensus sequences. Using mixcr v2.1.11, the UMI consensuses were aligned to TRA and TRB V and J templates and assembled into clonotypes. Expanded or contracted clonotypes were those called significant by both edgeR and NoisET, with noise models trained on biological replicates. For edgeR calls, the thresholds were a false discovery rate-adjusted p below 0.01 and a log2 fold-change of 1. As an exploratory analysis of dynamics, max-normalized trajectories of the 1000 most abundant clonotypes were examined with PCA combined with hierarchical clustering. Each responding clone was given a CD4 or CD8 phenotype based on the CD4+ and CD8+ repertoires, which had been sequenced separately. Clones were called with MiXCR by TCRdb after fastp trimmed the public reads at Q25, and only in-frame beta chains were retained. CDR3 protein sequences are deduplicated, and each keeps its most common genes and DNA. TCRdb assigned the V and J calls; the authors' analysis was not used. The sample includes some 160,000 distinct CDR3 sequences, with over 10% observed a single time. About 3.6% of the sample comes from the top ten.

These data belong to a study of T-cell memory formation after mild COVID-19 (dated by TCRdb to 2020 to 2022). The study in broad terms: Most TCR sequence clusters were specific to one of the two donors. In a couple of donors, T-cell clones that expanded and contracted after mild COVID-19 were followed by sequencing TCRalpha and TCRbeta repertoires longitudinally. The cohort comprised two young, previously healthy adult volunteers, one female and one male.

Study-level results and caveats: Balanced CD4/CD8 phenotypes were observed for clones contracting from day 15 to 85, whereas a bias towards CD4+ was observed for a second wave of clones expanding from day 15 to 37. The second-wave clones that peaked on day 37 were not confirmed to be SARS-CoV-2 specific. Contracting CD4+ clones were found mainly in CM and EM memory subsets, while CD8+ clones were enriched in EMRA. Some responding clones were detected in pre-infection memory, which suggested that pre-existing cross-reactive memory T cells had joined the SARS-CoV-2 response. Only a couple of mild cases were covered by the study, and larger cohorts that include severe cases with pre-infection samples were considered necessary.

Reading the germline V gene gives CDR1 ENHRY and CDR2 SYGVKD. The CDR3 runs 13 amino acids, cysteine and phenylalanine included. The DNA shown is the 39-base CDR3, in frame from base 1. The V and J ends are trimmed by 6 bases and 6 bases, leaving 11 bases between them. The sample consisted of PBMCs or a T cell subset sorted from them (not recorded which). The chain couples TRBV10-3 to TRBJ2-2; TRBD1 is a weak D gene call, 6 bases matching. The clonotype originates from a man aged 18 to 35 who had mild COVID-19 (a few samples of this study predate the infection). The sample titles of this study are shuffled in the database, so cell type and time point are left out; the donor was told from shared clones. The DNA sequence is TGTGCCATCAGCGAACAGGGCCCCGGGGAGCTGTTTTTT. This is translated as CAISEQGPGELFF.